This TCR beta chain was recorded in a study of identical twins. Overall study findings and caveats: The study found excess low generation probability among twin-shared out-of-frame alpha sequences.

One entry per CDR3 protein, called by TCRdb with MiXCR from the 5' RACE reads. Of more than 600,000 distinct CDR3 sequences listed, over 15% are singletons. V shed 0 bases and J shed 9 bases, with 12 bases lying between them. Germline CDR1 LGHNT, CDR2 FRNRAP. This CDR3 contains 14 residues. This clonotype was counted a few times. Its specificity is not known. These data were also filed under a second study, of T cells expressing NK-cell markers. From that study: Several experiments employed an anti-gamma-delta TCR antibody to confine sorting to alpha-beta TCR T cells.

The gene calls are TRBV12-5 and TRBJ2-1; TRBD2 is a possible D gene (6 bases). The sequence was collected from a woman aged 18 to 35 in good health. Source material: PBMCs. Here the CDR3 reads CASGLVHPGGEQFF. CDR3 sequence (DNA): TGTGCTAGTGGTTTGGTACATCCCGGGGGTGAGCAGTTCTTC.